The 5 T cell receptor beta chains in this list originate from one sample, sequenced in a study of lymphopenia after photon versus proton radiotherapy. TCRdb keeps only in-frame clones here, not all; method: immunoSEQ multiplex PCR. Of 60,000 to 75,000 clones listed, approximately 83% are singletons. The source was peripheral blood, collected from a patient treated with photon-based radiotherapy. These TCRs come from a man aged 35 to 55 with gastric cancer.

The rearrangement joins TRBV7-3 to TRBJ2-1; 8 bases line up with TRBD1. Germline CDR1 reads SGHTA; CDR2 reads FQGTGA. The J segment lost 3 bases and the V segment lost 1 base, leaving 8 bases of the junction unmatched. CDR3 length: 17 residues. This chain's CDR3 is CASSLSAGQGRYNEQFF. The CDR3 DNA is TGTGCCAGCAGCTTAAGCGCCGGACAGGGCCGCTACAATGAGCAGTTCTTC.

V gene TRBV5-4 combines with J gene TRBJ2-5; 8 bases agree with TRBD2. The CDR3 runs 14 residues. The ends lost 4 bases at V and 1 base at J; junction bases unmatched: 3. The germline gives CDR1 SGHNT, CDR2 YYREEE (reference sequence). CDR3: CASSERGSQETQYF. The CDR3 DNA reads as TGTGCCAGCAGCGAGCGGGGGAGCCAAGAGACCCAGTACTTC.

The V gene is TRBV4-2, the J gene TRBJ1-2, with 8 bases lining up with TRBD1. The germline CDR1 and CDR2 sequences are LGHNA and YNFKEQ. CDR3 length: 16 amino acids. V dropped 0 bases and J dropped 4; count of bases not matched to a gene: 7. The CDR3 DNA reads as TGTGCCAGCAGCCAAGATGAGGGACAGGCCACCTATGGCTACACCTTC. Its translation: CASSQDEGQATYGYTF.

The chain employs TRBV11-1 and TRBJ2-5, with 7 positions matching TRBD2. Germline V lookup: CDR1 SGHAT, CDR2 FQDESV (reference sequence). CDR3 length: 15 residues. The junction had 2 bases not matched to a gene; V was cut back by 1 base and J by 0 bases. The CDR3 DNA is TGTGCCAGCAGCTTAGGCCGGGGGGACCAAGAGACCCAGTACTTC. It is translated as CASSLGRGDQETQYF. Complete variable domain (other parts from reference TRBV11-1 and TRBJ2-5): EAEVAQSPRYKITEKSQAVAFWCDPISGHATLYWYRQILGQGPELLVQFQDESVVDDSQLPKDRFSAERLKGVDSTLKIQPAELGDSAMYLCASSLGRGDQETQYFGPGTRLLVL.

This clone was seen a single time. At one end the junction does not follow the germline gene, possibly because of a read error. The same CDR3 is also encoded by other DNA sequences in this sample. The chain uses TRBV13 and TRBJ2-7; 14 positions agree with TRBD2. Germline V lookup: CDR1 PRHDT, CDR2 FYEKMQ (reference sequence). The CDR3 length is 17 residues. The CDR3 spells CASSLGTSGGAGYEQYF. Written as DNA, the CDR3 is TGTGCCAGCAGCTTAGGGACTAGCGGGGGGGCCGGCTACGAGCAGTATTTC.